The 8 T cell receptor beta chains listed next were all sequenced from one sample in a study of cytomegalovirus exposure and HLA in healthy donors. It was with 60 Vbeta and 13 Jbeta primers that the PCR ran. The repertoire was sequenced with immunoSEQ multiplex PCR; TCRdb's copy has only in-frame clones and lacks some. The data show about 220,000 clones, about four fifths seen once. Material: PBMCs. The receptors derive from a man aged 40-55 years in good health and CMV-seropositive.

The chain is built from TRBV19 and TRBJ1-5, with D perhaps TRBD1 (5 bases). Germline CDR1 is LNHDA and CDR2 is SQIVND (reference sequence). Trimming stripped 1 base from V and 0 bases from J, with 10 bases between. This CDR3 is built from 16 residues. The CDR3 sequence: CASSIVDSYSNQPQHF. CDR3 nucleotides: TGTGCCAGTAGTATAGTTGACAGTTATAGCAATCAGCCCCAGCATTTT.

This chain joins TRBV27 and TRBJ2-1, with D possibly being TRBD2 (5 bases). Germline loops: CDR1 MNHEY, CDR2 SMNVEV (reference sequence). V was shortened by 7 bases and J by 0 bases, with 13 bases between the two germline ends. The CDR3 loop spans 15 amino acids. This CDR3 reads CASTNRGSSYNEQFF. The CDR3 bases are TGTGCCAGCACCAATCGGGGAAGCTCCTACAATGAGCAGTTCTTC.

This clone was seen more than once but under ten times. The chain employs TRBV10-3 and TRBJ2-1; 8 bases agree with TRBD2. The CDR3 has 14 amino acids. Germline values: CDR1 ENHRY, CDR2 SYGVKD. With 8 bases clipped from V and 6 bases from J, the junction kept 9 bases outside the gene matches. The CDR3 spells CAIRYGGEGNEQFF. CDR3 nucleotide sequence: TGTGCCATCCGGTACGGGGGGGAGGGCAATGAGCAGTTCTTC.

V gene TRBV15 combines with J gene TRBJ1-3; D is unclear. V was cut by 5 bases and J by 2 bases, with 19 bases left in between. There are 17 residues in the CDR3. CDR1 and CDR2 (germline): LNHNV, YYDKDF (reference sequence). CDR3 sequence: CATSRRGGGYPGNTIYF. CDR3 coding DNA: TGTGCCACCAGCCGGCGGGGAGGAGGGTACCCTGGAAACACCATATATTTT.

This sequence joins TRBV6-1 and TRBJ1-5; D is unclear. The germline V and J ends were trimmed by 0 bases and 4 bases, with 7 bases remaining between them. CDR3 length: 14 residues. Germline assignment: CDR1 MNHNS and CDR2 SASEGT. CDR3 sequence reads: CASSEAPHNQPQHF. As DNA, the CDR3 is TGTGCCAGCAGTGAAGCTCCACATAATCAGCCCCAGCATTTT.

This chain uses TRBV10-3 with TRBJ2-2; D uncertain. V was shortened by 8 bases and J by 1 base, with 8 bases between the two germline ends. The CDR3 runs to 13 residues. Germline V gives CDR1 ENHRY, CDR2 SYGVKD. CDR3 protein: CAIGQMNTGELFF. CDR3 bases: TGTGCCATCGGGCAAATGAACACCGGGGAGCTGTTTTTT.

The V gene is TRBV5-6, the J gene TRBJ1-2, with D possibly TRBD1 on 6 matching bases. The CDR3 runs to 16 residues. Germline loops: CDR1 SGHDT, CDR2 YYEEEE. V was cut by 4 bases and J by 0 bases, with 16 bases left in between. CDR3 in amino acids: CASSLMGAGTNYGYTF. DNA of the CDR3: TGTGCCAGCAGCCTTATGGGGGCAGGGACTAACTATGGCTACACCTTC.

This sequence joins TRBV7-2 and TRBJ2-5, with TRBD2 matching 8 bases. This CDR3 comprises 14 residues. Germline values: CDR1 SGHTA, CDR2 FQGNSA. V lost 4 bases and J lost 5; bases outside the gene matches: 6. CDR3 region: CASSSRTSRETQYF. The CDR3 nucleotides are TGTGCCAGCAGCTCCCGGACTAGCCGCGAGACCCAGTACTTC.